The 25 T cell receptor beta chains in this list originate from one sample, sequenced in a study of T cell responses to AZD1222 COVID-19 vaccine. Profiling relied on immunoSEQ multiplex PCR, and the TCRdb table lists in-frame clones only, not all of them. The sample has approximately 150,000 clones, 91% seen once; the top ten hold over 1.1%. This sample comprised peripheral blood, obtained on day 0 of AZD1222 vaccination. The receptors derive from an adult in good health.

A remark on this clone: Sequence at one end of the junction differs from germline and may be a read error. V gene TRBV7-3 combines with J gene TRBJ2-7; TRBD1 agrees at 7 bases. The CDR3 consists of 13 residues. The germline V gene encodes CDR1 SGHTA and CDR2 FQGTGA. For the CDR3, the DNA is TGTGCCAGCAGCCCTGAGCCGGACAGGAAGCCTATCTTC. This sequence encodes CASSPEPDRKPIF.

The chain recombines TRBV6-4 with TRBJ2-3; the match to TRBD2 covers 9 bases. The germline gives CDR1 MRHNA, CDR2 SNTAGT. This CDR3 region has 16 residues. V was pared by 6 bases and J by 5 bases, with 12 bases of the junction left unmatched. CDR3 loop: CASSRAGGGVQDTQYF. The DNA for the CDR3 is TGTGCCAGCAGCCGCGCAGGCGGGGGGGTCCAAGATACGCAGTATTTT.

The rearrangement links TRBV7-9 to TRBJ2-7; 7 nucleotides line up with TRBD1. Trimming cost V 5 bases and J 5 bases; bases outside gene matches: 12. The CDR3 covers 15 residues. Germline CDR1 reads SEHNR; CDR2 reads FQNEAQ (reference sequence). The CDR3 sequence: CASSLPGQRLDEQYF. CDR3 DNA: TGTGCCAGCAGCCTGCCGGGACAGCGTTTGGACGAGCAGTACTTC.

The chain links TRBV28 to TRBJ1-2; possibly TRBD1 for D (6 bases). V was pared by 5 bases and J by 4 bases, with 17 bases between. Germline CDR1 MDHEN, CDR2 SYDVKM. The CDR3 runs 15 residues. The CDR3, as DNA: TGTGCCAGCAGTCCCTCGGGGGGCCAGCCCTATGGCTACACCTTC. Amino acids: CASSPSGGQPYGYTF.

The chain joins TRBV10-3 to TRBJ2-2, with 8 bases matching TRBD1. CDR1 is ENHRY, CDR2 SYGVKD, per germline. The CDR3 loop spans 16 amino acids. The V gene end was trimmed by 2 bases and the J gene end by 2 bases; junction bases not matched to a gene: 4. The CDR3 DNA is TGTGCCATCAGTGAGCAGACAGGGGTCAACACCGGGGAGCTGTTTTTT. Translating it yields CAISEQTGVNTGELFF.

The DNA of the CDR3 is TGTGCCAGTAGTAGTTTCGGGGCCCAAAATCAGCCCCAGCATTTT. Its protein product is CASSSFGAQNQPQHF. The chain combines TRBV19 with TRBJ1-5, with D possibly being TRBD1 (5 bases). This CDR3 region has 15 residues. In germline, CDR1 is LNHDA, CDR2 SQIVND (reference sequence). Deletions cut 4 bases from V and 4 bases from J, with 14 bases between. Filled out from reference TRBV19 and TRBJ1-5, the complete variable domain reads DGGITQSPKYLFRKEGQNVTLSCEQNLNHDAMYWYRQDPGQGLRLIYYSQIVNDFQKGDIAEGYSVSREKKESFPLTVTSAQKNPTAFYLCASSSFGAQNQPQHFGDGTRLSIL.

CDR3 loop: CATSEGRGYTDTQYF. In nucleotides, the CDR3 is TGTGCCACCAGCGAAGGCAGGGGTTACACAGATACGCAGTATTTT. The gene calls are TRBV15 and TRBJ2-3; the D gene is possibly TRBD1 (6 bases). V was trimmed by 5 bases and J by 2 bases, leaving 14 bases between them. The CDR3 has 15 residues. Per germline, CDR1 LNHNV and CDR2 YYDKDF (reference sequence).

The chain recombines TRBV13 with TRBJ2-5; 13 bases line up with TRBD2. CDR3 length equals 17 residues. V shed 4 bases and J 5 bases; nucleotides not matched to a gene: 10. Looked up from germline, CDR1 is PRHDT and CDR2 is FYEKMQ (reference sequence). The CDR3 loop reads CASSSRTSGSGYETQYF. CDR3 DNA: TGTGCCAGCAGCTCGAGGACTAGCGGGAGTGGTTATGAGACCCAGTACTTC.

In this sample, this clone turned up a few times. V is TRBV18 and J is TRBJ1-4; D call uncertain. Trimming pared 2 bases from V and 2 bases from J, leaving 15 bases between. Germline CDR1 and CDR2: KGHSH and LQKENI. This CDR3 is built from 17 residues. The CDR3 protein is CASSPTPIFGTNEKLFF. In DNA, the CDR3 is TGTGCCAGCTCACCAACTCCCATTTTTGGGACTAATGAAAAACTGTTTTTT.

CDR3 nucleotides: TGCGCCAGCAGCCAAGGAAGGGAAAGGGGGACGACGCAGTATTTT. Translating it yields CASSQGRERGTTQYF. This chain joins TRBV4-3 and TRBJ2-3, with a tentative D call TRBD1 (6 bases). V was pared by 1 base and J by 9 bases, with 17 bases between. CDR1 and CDR2 (germline): LGHNA, YSLEER. This CDR3 contains 15 residues.

This chain uses TRBV6-1 with TRBJ1-5; D remains unclear. Deletions cut 1 base from V and 9 bases from J, with 4 bases between. Germline V gene data show CDR1 as MNHNS and CDR2 as SASEGT. The CDR3 runs 11 residues. CDR3 amino acids: CASSEELPQHF. Written as DNA, the CDR3 is TGTGCCAGCAGTGAAGAATTGCCCCAGCATTTT.

The chain links TRBV7-2 to TRBJ1-1; no definite D call. Trimming left V 1 base short and J 3 bases short, with 12 bases between. The CDR3 totals 15 residues. Looked up from germline, CDR1 is SGHTA and CDR2 is FQGNSA. This chain's CDR3 is CASSLVGQTHTEAFF. The DNA of the CDR3 is TGTGCCAGCAGCTTAGTCGGCCAGACGCACACTGAAGCTTTCTTT.

The chain recombines TRBV3-1 (or the pseudogene TRBV3-2) with TRBJ1-2; 8 bases fit TRBD1. The CDR3 length is 15 residues. Germline CDR1 is LGHDT and CDR2 is YNNKEL (reference sequence). V trimming: 5 bases; J trimming: 3 bases; junction bases outside the gene matches: 8. The CDR3 sequence: CASSSNRDRYYGYTF. The DNA for the CDR3 is TGTGCCAGCAGCTCCAACCGGGACAGGTACTATGGCTACACCTTC.

The chain employs TRBV14 and TRBJ2-3; no clear D gene. Trimming stripped 5 bases from V and 0 bases from J, with 9 bases between. The germline gives CDR1 SGHDN, CDR2 FVKESK. CDR3 size: 14 residues. CDR3 nucleotides: TGTGCCAGCAGCGGGCGGATAAGCACAGATACGCAGTATTTT. This codes for CASSGRISTDTQYF.

The chain employs TRBV29-1 and TRBJ2-3; 10 bases line up with TRBD1. The CDR3 loop spans 18 amino acids. Germline V gene sequence: CDR1 SQVTM, CDR2 ANQGSEA. The V segment lost 6 bases and the J segment 0 bases; nucleotides outside the gene matches: 15. This CDR3 reads CSVEGGTGVPQSTDTQYF. CDR3 nucleotide sequence: TGCAGCGTGGAGGGGGGGACAGGGGTCCCTCAGAGCACAGATACGCAGTATTTT.

The chain combines TRBV7-9 with TRBJ2-3; the D is unclear. The germline gives CDR1 SEHNR, CDR2 FQNEAQ (reference sequence). V was shortened by 0 bases and J by 3 bases, with 7 bases between the two germline ends. The CDR3 length is 14 residues. The CDR3 reads CASSLARKTDTQYF. DNA for the CDR3: TGTGCCAGCAGCTTAGCAAGAAAGACAGATACGCAGTATTTT.

This chain connects TRBV6-5 to TRBJ1-5; D is unclear. The CDR3 is 13 residues long. Germline V gene sequence: CDR1 MNHEY, CDR2 SVGAGI. V was clipped by 7 bases and J by 9 bases, with 16 bases between them. The CDR3 coding sequence is TGTGCCAGCAAACCCCGGAACGGACGGCCCCAGCATTTT. Translation gives CASKPRNGRPQHF.

The chain joins TRBV12-3 or TRBV12-4 to TRBJ1-1; D might be TRBD1 (6 bases). V was cut by 9 bases and J by 2 bases, with 13 bases left in between. The CDR3 is 13 residues long. CDR3 amino acids: CASSGQKNTEAFF. The DNA for the CDR3 is TGTGCCAGTTCAGGACAGAAAAACACTGAAGCTTTCTTT.

The V gene is TRBV27, the J gene TRBJ1-4; 12 positions match TRBD1. J lost 8 bases, V lost 4 bases, and 2 bases had no gene match. The CDR3 contains 14 residues. CDR1 is MNHEY and CDR2 is SMNVEV in the germline V gene (reference sequence). The CDR3 reads CASSSGTGGEKLFF. DNA for the CDR3: TGTGCCAGCAGTTCCGGGACAGGGGGCGAAAAACTGTTTTTT.

The V and J genes are TRBV7-9 and TRBJ2-3, with TRBD1 identical over 7 bases. The germline V gene has CDR1 SEHNR and CDR2 FQNEAQ (reference sequence). This CDR3 spans 16 amino acids. J gave up 4 bases and V 1 base, and 8 bases lay outside the gene matches. In DNA, the CDR3 is TGTGCCAGCAGCTTAGAAGACAGGGTTGGTGCAGATACGCAGTATTTT. Translation: CASSLEDRVGADTQYF.

This sequence joins TRBV3-1 (or the pseudogene TRBV3-2) and TRBJ2-5; perhaps TRBD1 as D (6 bases). Germline loops: CDR1 LGHDT, CDR2 YNNKEL (reference sequence). V was shortened by 4 bases and J by 3 bases, with 30 bases between the two germline ends. The CDR3 is 20 residues long. CDR3 nucleotide sequence: TGTGCCAGCAGCCCCCGCCCCCGTACCGGACAGAAAGCCAGGGAAGAGACCCAGTACTTC. Translating it yields CASSPRPRTGQKAREETQYF.

This sequence joins TRBV4-2 and TRBJ2-2; D assignment may be TRBD1 or TRBD2 (5 bases each). The CDR3 has 14 amino acids. Germline CDR1 reads LGHNA; CDR2 reads YNFKEQ. The ends were cut back, 4 bases at V and 6 bases at J, with 12 bases in the middle. This chain's CDR3 is CASSPQPGPGELFF. The CDR3 DNA reads TGTGCCAGCAGCCCCCAACCGGGACCCGGGGAGCTGTTTTTT.

This CDR3 is CASTLAGAPNTEAFF. The CDR3 nucleotides are TGTGCCAGTACCCTTGCAGGGGCCCCAAACACTGAAGCTTTCTTT. The rearrangement joins TRBV19 to TRBJ1-1, with D possibly matching TRBD1 (6 bases). V was pared by 7 bases and J by 2 bases, with 17 bases between. Germline CDR1 reads LNHDA; CDR2 reads SQIVND (reference sequence). The CDR3 spans 15 residues.

This chain links TRBV11-2 with TRBJ2-7, with a weak D call TRBD1 (5 bases). Germline lookup yields CDR1 SGHAT and CDR2 FQNNGV. Trimming took 3 bases from V and 2 from J, leaving 11 bases between them. This CDR3 contains 14 residues. CDR3 loop: CASSFDRRAYEQYF. The CDR3 region has the DNA TGTGCCAGCAGCTTTGACAGACGAGCCTACGAGCAGTACTTC. The whole variable domain, filled in from reference TRBV11-2 and TRBJ2-7, reads EAGVAQSPRYKIIEKRQSVAFWCNPISGHATLYWYQQILGQGPKLLIQFQNNGVVDDSQLPKDRFSAERLKGVDSTLKIQPAKLEDSAVYLCASSFDRRAYEQYFGPGTRLTVT.

The V and J genes are TRBV7-2 and TRBJ2-5; TRBD2 is a possible D gene (6 bases). Trimming removed 1 base from V and 4 bases from J, with 10 bases in between. The germline gives CDR1 SGHTA, CDR2 FQGNSA. CDR3 length: 14 amino acids. CDR3 sequence reads: CASSLDQGGETQYF. CDR3 bases: TGTGCCAGCAGCTTAGATCAGGGAGGAGAGACCCAGTACTTC.